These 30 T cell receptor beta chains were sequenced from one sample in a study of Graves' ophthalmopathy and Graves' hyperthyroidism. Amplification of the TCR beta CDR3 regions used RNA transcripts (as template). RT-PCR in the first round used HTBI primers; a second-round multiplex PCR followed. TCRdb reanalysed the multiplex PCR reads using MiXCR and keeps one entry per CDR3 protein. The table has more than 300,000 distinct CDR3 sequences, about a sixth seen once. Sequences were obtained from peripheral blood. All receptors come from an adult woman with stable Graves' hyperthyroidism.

The DNA for the CDR3 is TGTGCCAGCAGCGGAAGGACGGACTATGGCTACACCTTC. It codes for CASSGRTDYGYTF. This chain connects TRBV7-2 to TRBJ1-2, with no clear D. This CDR3 spans 13 amino acids. CDR1 is SGHTA and CDR2 is FQGNSA in the germline V gene. Trimming took off 5 bases at V and 3 bases at J, with 10 bases between the two ends.

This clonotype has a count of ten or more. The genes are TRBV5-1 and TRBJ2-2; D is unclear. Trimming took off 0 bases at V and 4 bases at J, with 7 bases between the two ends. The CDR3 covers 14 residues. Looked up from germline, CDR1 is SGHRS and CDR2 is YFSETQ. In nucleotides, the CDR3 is TGCGCCAGCAGCTTGGGCCAGATCACCGGGGAGCTGTTTTTT. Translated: CASSLGQITGELFF.

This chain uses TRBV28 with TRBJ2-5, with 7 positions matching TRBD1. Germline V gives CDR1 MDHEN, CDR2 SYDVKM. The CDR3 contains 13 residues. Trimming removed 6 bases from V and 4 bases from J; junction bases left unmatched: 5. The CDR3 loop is CASRPRTGETQYF. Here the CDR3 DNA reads TGTGCCAGCAGACCTCGGACAGGAGAGACCCAGTACTTC.

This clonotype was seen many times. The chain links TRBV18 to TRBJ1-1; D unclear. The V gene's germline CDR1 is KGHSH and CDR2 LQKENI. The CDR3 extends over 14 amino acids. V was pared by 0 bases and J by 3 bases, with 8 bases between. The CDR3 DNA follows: TGTGCCAGCTCACCACCGGGGTTCGACACTGAAGCTTTCTTT. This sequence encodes CASSPPGFDTEAFF.

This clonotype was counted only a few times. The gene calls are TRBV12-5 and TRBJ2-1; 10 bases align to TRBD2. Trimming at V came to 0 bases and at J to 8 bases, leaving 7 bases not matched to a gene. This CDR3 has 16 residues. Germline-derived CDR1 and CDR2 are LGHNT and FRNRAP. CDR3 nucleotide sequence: TGTGCTAGTGGTTTGGTACCAAGCGGGAGGGGGCATGAGCAGTTCTTC. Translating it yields CASGLVPSGRGHEQFF.

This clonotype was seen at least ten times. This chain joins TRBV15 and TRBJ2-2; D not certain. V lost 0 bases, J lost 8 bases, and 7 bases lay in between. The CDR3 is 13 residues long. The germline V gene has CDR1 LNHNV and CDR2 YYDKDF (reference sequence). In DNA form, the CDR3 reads TGTGCCACCAGCAGAGATTGGGTAGGGGAGCTGTTTTTT. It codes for CATSRDWVGELFF. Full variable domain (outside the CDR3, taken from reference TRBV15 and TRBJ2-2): DAMVIQNPRYQVTQFGKPVTLSCSQTLNHNVMYWYQQKSSQAPKLLFHYYDKDFNNEADTPDNFQSRRPNTSFCFLDIRSPGLGDTAMYLCATSRDWVGELFFGEGSRLTVL.

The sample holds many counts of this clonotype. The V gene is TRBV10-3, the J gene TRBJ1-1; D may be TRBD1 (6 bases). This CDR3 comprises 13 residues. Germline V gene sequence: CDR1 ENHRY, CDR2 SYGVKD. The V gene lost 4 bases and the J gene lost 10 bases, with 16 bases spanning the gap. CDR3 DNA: TGTGCCATCAGTGCCAACAGGGCGGTGGGAGCTTTCTTT. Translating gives CAISANRAVGAFF.

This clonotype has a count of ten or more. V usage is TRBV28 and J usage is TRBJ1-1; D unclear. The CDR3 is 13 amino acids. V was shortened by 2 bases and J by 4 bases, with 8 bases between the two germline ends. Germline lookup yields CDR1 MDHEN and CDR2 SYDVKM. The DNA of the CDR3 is TGTGCCAGCAGTTTAGGTTACGGCACTGAAGCTTTCTTT. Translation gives CASSLGYGTEAFF.

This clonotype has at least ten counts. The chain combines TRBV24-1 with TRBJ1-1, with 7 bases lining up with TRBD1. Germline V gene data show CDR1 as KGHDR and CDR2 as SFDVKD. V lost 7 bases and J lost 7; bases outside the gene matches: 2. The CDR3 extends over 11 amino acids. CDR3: CATRQGNEAFF. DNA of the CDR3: TGTGCCACCAGACAGGGGAATGAAGCTTTCTTT.

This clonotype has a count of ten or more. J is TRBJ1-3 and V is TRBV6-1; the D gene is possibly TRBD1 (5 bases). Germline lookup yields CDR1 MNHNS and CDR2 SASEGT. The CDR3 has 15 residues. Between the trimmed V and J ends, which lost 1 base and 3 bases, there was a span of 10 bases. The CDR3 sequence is CASSEDAGNGNTIYF. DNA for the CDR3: TGTGCCAGCAGTGAAGACGCAGGGAATGGAAACACCATATATTTT.

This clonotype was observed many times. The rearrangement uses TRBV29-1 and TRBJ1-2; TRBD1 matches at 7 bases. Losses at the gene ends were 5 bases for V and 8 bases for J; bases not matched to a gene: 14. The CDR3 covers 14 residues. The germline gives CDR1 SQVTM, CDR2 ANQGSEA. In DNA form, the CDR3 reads TGCAGCGTTCCCCAGGGGCAGGGGGTGAACGGCTACACCTTC. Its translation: CSVPQGQGVNGYTF.

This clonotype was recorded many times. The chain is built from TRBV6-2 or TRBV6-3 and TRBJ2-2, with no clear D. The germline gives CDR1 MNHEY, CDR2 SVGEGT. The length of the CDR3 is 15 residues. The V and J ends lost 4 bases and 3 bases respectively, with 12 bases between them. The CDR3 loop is CASSWTDLYTGELFF. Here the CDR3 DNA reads TGTGCCAGCAGTTGGACGGACCTCTACACCGGGGAGCTGTTTTTT.

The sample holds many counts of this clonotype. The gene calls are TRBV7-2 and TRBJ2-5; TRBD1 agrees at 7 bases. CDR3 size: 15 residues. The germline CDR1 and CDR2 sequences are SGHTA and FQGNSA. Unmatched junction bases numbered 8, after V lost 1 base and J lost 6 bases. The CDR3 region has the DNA TGTGCCAGCAGCTTAGGAGGGGGCGGTATAAAGACCCAGTACTTC. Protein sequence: CASSLGGGGIKTQYF.

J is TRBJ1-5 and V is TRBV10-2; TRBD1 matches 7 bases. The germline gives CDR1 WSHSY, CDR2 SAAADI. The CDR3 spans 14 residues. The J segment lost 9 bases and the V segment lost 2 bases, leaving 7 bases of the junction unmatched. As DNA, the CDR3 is TGCGCCAGCAGTGAGGGGACAGCTTATTTGCCCCAGCATTTT. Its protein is CASSEGTAYLPQHF.

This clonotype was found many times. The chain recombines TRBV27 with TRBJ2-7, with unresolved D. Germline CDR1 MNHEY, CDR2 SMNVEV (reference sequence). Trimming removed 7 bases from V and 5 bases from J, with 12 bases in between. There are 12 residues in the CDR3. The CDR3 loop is CASKERGDEQYF. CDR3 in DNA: TGTGCCAGCAAAGAACGTGGGGACGAGCAGTACTTC.

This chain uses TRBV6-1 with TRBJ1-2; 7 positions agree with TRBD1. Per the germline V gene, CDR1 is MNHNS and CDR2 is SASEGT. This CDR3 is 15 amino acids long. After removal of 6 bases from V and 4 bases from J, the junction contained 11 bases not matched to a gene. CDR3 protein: CASSPVFGTAYGYTF. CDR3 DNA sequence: TGTGCCAGCAGCCCCGTCTTTGGGACAGCCTATGGCTACACCTTC.

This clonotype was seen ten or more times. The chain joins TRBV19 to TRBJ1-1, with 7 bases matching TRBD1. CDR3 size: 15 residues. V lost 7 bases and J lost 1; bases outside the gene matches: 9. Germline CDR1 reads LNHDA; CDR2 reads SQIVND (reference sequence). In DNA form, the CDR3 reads TGTGCCAGTAAGAAGGGGGCTCCGGCGAACACTGAAGCTTTCTTT. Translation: CASKKGAPANTEAFF.

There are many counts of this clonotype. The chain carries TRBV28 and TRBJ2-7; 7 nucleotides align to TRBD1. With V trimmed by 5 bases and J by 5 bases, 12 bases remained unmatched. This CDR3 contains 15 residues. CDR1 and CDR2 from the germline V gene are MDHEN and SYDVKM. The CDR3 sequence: CASSPTGQPTDEQYF. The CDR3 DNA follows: TGTGCCAGCAGTCCGACGGGACAGCCAACCGACGAGCAGTACTTC.

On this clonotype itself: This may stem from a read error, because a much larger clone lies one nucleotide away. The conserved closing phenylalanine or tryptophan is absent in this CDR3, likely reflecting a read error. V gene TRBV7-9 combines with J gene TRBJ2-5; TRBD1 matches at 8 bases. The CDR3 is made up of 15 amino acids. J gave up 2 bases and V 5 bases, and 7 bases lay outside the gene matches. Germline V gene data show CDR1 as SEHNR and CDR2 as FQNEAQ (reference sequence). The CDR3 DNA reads TGTGCCAGCAGCCGGGATAACAGGGGGCAAGAGACCCAGTACCTC. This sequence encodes CASSRDNRGQETQYL.

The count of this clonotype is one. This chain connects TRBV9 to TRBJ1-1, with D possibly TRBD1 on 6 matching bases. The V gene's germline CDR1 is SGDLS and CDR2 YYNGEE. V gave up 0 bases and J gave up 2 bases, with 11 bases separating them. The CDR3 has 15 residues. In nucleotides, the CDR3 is TGTGCCAGCAGCGTAGCCGGGGGCGAAAACACTGAAGCTTTCTTT. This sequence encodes CASSVAGGENTEAFF.

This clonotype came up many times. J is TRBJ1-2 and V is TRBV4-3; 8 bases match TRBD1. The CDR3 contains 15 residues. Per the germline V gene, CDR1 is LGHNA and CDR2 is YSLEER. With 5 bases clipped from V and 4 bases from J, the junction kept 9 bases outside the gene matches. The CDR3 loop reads CASSSRTGRSYGYTF. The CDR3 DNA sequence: TGCGCCAGCAGCTCGCGGACAGGGAGGAGCTATGGCTACACCTTC.

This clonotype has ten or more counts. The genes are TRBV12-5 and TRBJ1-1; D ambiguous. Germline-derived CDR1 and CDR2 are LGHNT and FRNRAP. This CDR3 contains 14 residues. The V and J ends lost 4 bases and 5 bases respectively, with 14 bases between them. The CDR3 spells CASGSVGGRTEAFF. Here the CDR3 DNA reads TGTGCTAGTGGTTCGGTAGGAGGGAGGACTGAAGCTTTCTTT.

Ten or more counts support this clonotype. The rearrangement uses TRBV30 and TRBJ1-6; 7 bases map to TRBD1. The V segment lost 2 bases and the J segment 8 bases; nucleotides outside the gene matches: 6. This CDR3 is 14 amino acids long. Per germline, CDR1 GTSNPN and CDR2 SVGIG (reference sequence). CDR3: CAWSLGQLDSPLHF. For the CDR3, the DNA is TGTGCCTGGAGTTTGGGACAGCTTGATTCACCCCTCCACTTT.

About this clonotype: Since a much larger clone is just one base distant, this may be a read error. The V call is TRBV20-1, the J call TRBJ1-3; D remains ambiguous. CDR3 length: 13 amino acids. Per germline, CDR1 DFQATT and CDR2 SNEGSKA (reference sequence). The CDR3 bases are TGCAGTGCTACATCTCACTTCGGAAACACCATATGTTTT. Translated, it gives CSATSHFGNTICF.

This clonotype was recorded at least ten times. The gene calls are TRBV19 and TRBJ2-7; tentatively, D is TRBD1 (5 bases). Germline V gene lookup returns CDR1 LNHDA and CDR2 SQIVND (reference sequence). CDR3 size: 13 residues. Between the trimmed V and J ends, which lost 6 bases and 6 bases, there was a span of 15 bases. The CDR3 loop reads CASSPDLQGEQYF. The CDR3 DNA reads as TGTGCCAGTAGCCCCGACCTCCAGGGCGAGCAGTACTTC. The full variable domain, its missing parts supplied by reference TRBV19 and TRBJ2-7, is DGGITQSPKYLFRKEGQNVTLSCEQNLNHDAMYWYRQDPGQGLRLIYYSQIVNDFQKGDIAEGYSVSREKKESFPLTVTSAQKNPTAFYLCASSPDLQGEQYFGPGTRLTVT.

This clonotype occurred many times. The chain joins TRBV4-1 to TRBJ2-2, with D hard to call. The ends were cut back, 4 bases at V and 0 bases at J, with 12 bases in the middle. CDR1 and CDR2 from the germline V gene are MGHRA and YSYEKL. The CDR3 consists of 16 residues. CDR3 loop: CASSPRTPPNTGELFF. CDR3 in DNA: TGCGCCAGCAGCCCCCGGACGCCCCCGAACACCGGGGAGCTGTTTTTT.

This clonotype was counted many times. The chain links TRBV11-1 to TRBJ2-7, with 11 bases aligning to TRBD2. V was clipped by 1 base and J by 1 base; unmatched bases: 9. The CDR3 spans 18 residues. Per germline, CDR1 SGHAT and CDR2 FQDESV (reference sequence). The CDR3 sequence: CASSLVGTGTSGSYEQYF. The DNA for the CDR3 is TGTGCCAGCAGCTTAGTAGGGACGGGGACTAGCGGATCCTACGAGCAGTACTTC.

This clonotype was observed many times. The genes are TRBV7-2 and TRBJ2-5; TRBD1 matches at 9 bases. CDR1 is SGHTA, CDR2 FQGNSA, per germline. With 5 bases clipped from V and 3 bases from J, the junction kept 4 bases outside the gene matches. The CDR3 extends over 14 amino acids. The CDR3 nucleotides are TGTGCCAGCAGCACCCGGACAGGGGAAGAGACCCAGTACTTC. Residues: CASSTRTGEETQYF.

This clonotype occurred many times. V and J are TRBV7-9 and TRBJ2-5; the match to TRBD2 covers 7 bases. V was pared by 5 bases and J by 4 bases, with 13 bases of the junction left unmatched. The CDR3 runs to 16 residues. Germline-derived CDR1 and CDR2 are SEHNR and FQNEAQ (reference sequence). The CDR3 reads CASSPLAGVSRETQYF. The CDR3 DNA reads TGTGCCAGCAGCCCCCTGGCGGGAGTTTCGCGAGAGACCCAGTACTTC.

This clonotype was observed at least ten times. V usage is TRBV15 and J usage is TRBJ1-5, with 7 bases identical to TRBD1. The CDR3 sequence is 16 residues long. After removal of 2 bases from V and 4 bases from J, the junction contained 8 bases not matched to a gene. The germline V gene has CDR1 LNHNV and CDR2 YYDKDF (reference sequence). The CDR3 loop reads CATSRRTGTVNQPQHF. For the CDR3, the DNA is TGTGCCACCAGCAGACGTACCGGGACAGTGAATCAGCCCCAGCATTTT. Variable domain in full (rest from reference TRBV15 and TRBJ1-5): DAMVIQNPRYQVTQFGKPVTLSCSQTLNHNVMYWYQQKSSQAPKLLFHYYDKDFNNEADTPDNFQSRRPNTSFCFLDIRSPGLGDTAMYLCATSRRTGTVNQPQHFGDGTRLSIL.